The 17 T cell receptor beta chains presented below share a single source sample, sequenced in a study of control samples from healthy donors and cancer patients (TCRdb year 2020). The method was the immunoSEQ multiplex PCR assay. The immuneACCESS repertoire file appears here via TCRdb, limited to in-frame rearrangements. These files lack a portion of the clones; in checked studies, under half of the deficit traces to unresolved V genes, and the cause of the others is not known. In this sample the table shows approximately 110,000 clones, about 83% of which occur a single time. Roughly 13% of the sample comes from the top ten. Sequencing was carried out using blood. The source of these receptors is a woman aged 50 to 65 in good health.

The CDR3 loop reads CASSPTPGQPQHF. In DNA form, the CDR3 reads TGTGCCAGCAGCCCGACTCCCGGGCAGCCCCAGCATTTT. The chain links TRBV11-2 to TRBJ1-5, with D hard to call. Germline loops: CDR1 SGHAT, CDR2 FQNNGV. Trimming stripped 5 bases from V and 7 bases from J, with 12 bases between. The CDR3 runs to 13 residues.

The chain joins TRBV12-5 to TRBJ1-2; no reliable D call. Trimming removed 3 bases from V and 2 bases from J, with 7 bases in between. Germline CDR1 is LGHNT and CDR2 is FRNRAP. CDR3 length: 13 amino acids. The CDR3 sequence is CASGFSGNYGYTF. The CDR3 DNA reads as TGTGCTAGTGGTTTTTCGGGGAACTATGGCTACACCTTC.

The rearrangement links TRBV19 to TRBJ1-5; D gene unclear. Germline assignment: CDR1 LNHDA and CDR2 SQIVND (reference sequence). This CDR3 spans 15 amino acids. V was trimmed by 0 bases and J by 2 bases, leaving 8 bases between them. CDR3 sequence: CASSIDYRRNQPQHF. The CDR3 DNA is TGTGCCAGTAGTATAGATTATAGGCGCAATCAGCCCCAGCATTTT.

The chain uses TRBV11-2 and TRBJ2-5; no reliable D call. This CDR3 is 15 amino acids long. The germline V and J ends were trimmed by 2 bases and 4 bases, with 14 bases remaining between them. Germline loops: CDR1 SGHAT, CDR2 FQNNGV. CDR3 nucleotides: TGTGCCAGCAGCTTATTTACGTCTTTTCCAGAGACCCAGTACTTC. Residues: CASSLFTSFPETQYF.

The count of this clone is one. The rearrangement links TRBV28 to TRBJ1-1, with D possibly matching TRBD1 (5 bases). The germline gives CDR1 MDHEN, CDR2 SYDVKM. The CDR3 is 13 residues long. The V and J ends lost 7 bases and 6 bases respectively, with 15 bases between them. CDR3 amino acids: CASTVGGEAEAFF. DNA for the CDR3: TGTGCCAGCACCGTCGGAGGGGAGGCTGAAGCTTTCTTT. Drawing the rest from reference TRBV28 and TRBJ1-1, the complete variable domain is DVKVTQSSRYLVKRTGEKVFLECVQDMDHENMFWYRQDPGLGLRLIYFSYDVKMKEKGDIPEGYSVSREKKERFSLILESASTNQTSMYLCASTVGGEAEAFFGQGTRLTVV.

The V call is TRBV5-5, the J call TRBJ2-7; D possibly corresponds to TRBD1 (5 bases). Trimming cost V 0 bases and J 4 bases, with 14 bases left between them. Germline V lookup: CDR1 SGHKS, CDR2 YYEKEE (reference sequence). The CDR3 loop spans 15 amino acids. The CDR3 DNA reads TGTGCCAGCAGCTTGGACCCAGGGCCACCTTACGAGCAGTACTTC. This sequence encodes CASSLDPGPPYEQYF.

The chain recombines TRBV11-2 with TRBJ1-2; the match to TRBD1 covers 7 bases. V was clipped by 1 base and J by 4 bases; unmatched bases: 6. This CDR3 comprises 15 residues. CDR1 is SGHAT and CDR2 is FQNNGV in the germline V gene. The CDR3 DNA reads TGTGCCAGCAGCTTAGGAAGAGGGGGCGCCTATGGCTACACCTTC. Its translation: CASSLGRGGAYGYTF. Full variable domain (outside the CDR3, taken from reference TRBV11-2 and TRBJ1-2): EAGVAQSPRYKIIEKRQSVAFWCNPISGHATLYWYQQILGQGPKLLIQFQNNGVVDDSQLPKDRFSAERLKGVDSTLKIQPAKLEDSAVYLCASSLGRGGAYGYTFGSGTRLTVV.

The chain links TRBV5-8 to TRBJ1-3; TRBD1 is a possible D gene (6 bases). Germline values: CDR1 SGHTS, CDR2 YDEGEE. V was shortened by 0 bases and J by 0 bases, with 16 bases between the two germline ends. The CDR3 covers 18 residues. The chain's CDR3 is CASSLVGTRESSGNTIYF. CDR3 in DNA: TGTGCCAGCAGCTTGGTGGGGACACGCGAGAGCTCTGGAAACACCATATATTTT.

This clone has only one observation. The chain is built from TRBV27 and TRBJ2-5; D uncertain. V was clipped by 0 bases and J by 0 bases, with 5 bases between them. Germline CDR1 MNHEY, CDR2 SMNVEV (reference sequence). The length of the CDR3 is 14 residues. CDR3 sequence (DNA): TGTGCCAGCAGTTTATCTCTAGACCAAGAGACCCAGTACTTC. Its protein is CASSLSLDQETQYF.

This chain links TRBV21-1 with TRBJ1-5; TRBD1 reflects the table's D call only, with no check against the DNA. TRBV21-1 is a recognized pseudogene. The CDR3 covers 17 residues. The CDR3 coding sequence is TGTGCCAGCAGCAAAGCGCTTCGGGACAGGGGCGGTCAGCCCCAGCATTTT. This gives the protein CASSKALRDRGGQPQHF.

The rearrangement joins TRBV7-6 to TRBJ2-1; 9 bases line up with TRBD2. Germline values: CDR1 SGHVS, CDR2 FNYEAQ. CDR3 length: 19 residues. V dropped 0 bases and J dropped 2; count of bases not matched to a gene: 11. Here the CDR3 DNA reads TGTGCCAGCAGCTTAGCGGGGCCCCTAGCGGGAACGACCTACAATGAGCAGTTCTTC. Its protein product is CASSLAGPLAGTTYNEQFF.

This chain connects TRBV7-9 to TRBJ2-1; D gene uncertain. CDR1 SEHNR and CDR2 FQNEAQ come from the germline V gene (reference sequence). The CDR3 consists of 14 residues. Deletions cut 6 bases from V and 8 bases from J, with 17 bases between. The DNA of the CDR3 is TGTGCCAGCAGTAACGCAATATTCAGCGATGAGCAGTTCTTC. Protein sequence: CASSNAIFSDEQFF.

The chain uses TRBV11-2 and TRBJ2-2; no reliable D call. The CDR3 has 14 residues. Trimming removed 2 bases at V and 3 bases at J, with 7 bases between. From germline, CDR1 is SGHAT and CDR2 FQNNGV. Written as DNA, the CDR3 is TGTGCCAGCAGCTTATACAGCGACACCGGGGAGCTGTTTTTT. It yields the protein CASSLYSDTGELFF.

The genes are TRBV19 and TRBJ1-2; D is undetermined. CDR3 length equals 16 residues. Trimming left V 0 bases short and J 2 bases short, with 13 bases between. Germline-derived CDR1 and CDR2 are LNHDA and SQIVND (reference sequence). The CDR3: CASSIDSTGINYGYTF. The CDR3 DNA sequence: TGTGCCAGTAGTATAGATTCAACCGGGATCAACTATGGCTACACCTTC.

The chain employs TRBV3-1 (or the pseudogene TRBV3-2) and TRBJ1-1; D uncertain. With 0 bases removed from V and 2 bases from J, the gap between germline ends came to 16 bases. The CDR3 is made up of 17 amino acids. CDR1 and CDR2 from the germline V gene are LGHDT and YNNKEL (reference sequence). CDR3 residues: CASSQDRLADVNTEAFF. Here the CDR3 DNA reads TGTGCCAGCAGCCAAGATCGGTTGGCAGATGTTAACACTGAAGCTTTCTTT.

This chain connects TRBV28 to TRBJ2-2; the match to TRBD2 covers 7 bases. The trim removed 3 bases at V and 7 bases at J, leaving 11 bases unmatched. The germline V gene has CDR1 MDHEN and CDR2 SYDVKM. This CDR3 is 16 amino acids long. The chain's CDR3 is CASSFGGRGEGGELFF. The CDR3 DNA follows: TGTGCCAGCAGTTTCGGGGGGAGAGGGGAAGGCGGGGAGCTGTTTTTT.

The J gene is TRBJ2-1, the V gene TRBV5-1; 11 nucleotides align to TRBD2. Trimming at V came to 2 bases and at J to 7 bases, leaving 8 bases not matched to a gene. The CDR3 has 16 residues. Germline V CDR1 and CDR2: SGHRS, YFSETQ. For the CDR3, the DNA is TGCGCCAGCAGCTTCATAGCGGGAGGGCCGATGAATGAGCAGTTCTTC. Amino acids: CASSFIAGGPMNEQFF.